This T cell receptor beta chain is drawn from a study of blood T cells in healthy people across ages. A J-beta primer mix and a sample-barcoded 5' primer were used in a second PCR of roughly 6 to 11 cycles. TCRdb fed the 5' RACE reads into MiXCR, producing one record per CDR3 protein. The sample lists around 900,000 distinct CDR3 sequences, roughly 50% occurring once. Study conclusions and caveats: No one knew whether donors had CMV, which possibly confounded expanded clonotype changes.

A word on this clonotype: Its antigen is unknown.

Per the germline V gene, CDR1 is SQVTM and CDR2 is ANQGSEA. V was pared by 5 bases and J by 0 bases, with 16 bases between. This CDR3 contains 15 residues. The gene calls are TRBV29-1 and TRBJ1-1; D may be TRBD1 (5 bases). This receptor was obtained from a woman in her sixties or seventies in good health. The sample was blood. The DNA of the CDR3 is TGCAGCGTTATAGTCCGGGGCCCTCTGAACACTGAAGCTTTCTTT. Translation gives CSVIVRGPLNTEAFF. Drawing the rest from reference TRBV29-1 and TRBJ1-1, the complete variable domain is SAVISQKPSRDICQRGTSLTIQCQVDSQVTMMFWYRQQPGQSLTLIATANQGSEATYESGFVIDKFPISRPNLTFSTLTVSNMSPEDSSIYLCSVIVRGPLNTEAFFGQGTRLTVV.